These 8 T cell receptor beta chains came from one sample sequenced in a study of identifying expanded T cells in peripheral blood. Repertoires were generated with immunoSEQ multiplex PCR, while TCRdb's copy carries only in-frame clones and drops some. The sample yields about 91,000 clones, around nine tenths seen once. The sample consisted of blood. These receptors all stem from a person aged 18 to 69 in good health.

The rearrangement uses TRBV6-1 and TRBJ1-1, with D unresolved. This CDR3 region has 13 residues. Germline V gene sequence: CDR1 MNHNS, CDR2 SASEGT. The V and J ends lost 6 bases and 4 bases respectively, with 12 bases between them. CDR3 in DNA: TGTGCCAGCAGAGAGCAGGTGGGCACTGAAGCTTTCTTT. Translating it yields CASREQVGTEAFF.

CDR3 sequence: CASTTGAGGNTEAFF. The CDR3 bases are TGCGCCAGCACGACAGGGGCCGGCGGGAACACTGAAGCTTTCTTT. J is TRBJ1-1 and V is TRBV4-1, with TRBD1 matching 8 bases. The V segment lost 7 bases and the J segment 1 base; nucleotides outside the gene matches: 8. Germline CDR1 reads MGHRA; CDR2 reads YSYEKL. This CDR3 spans 15 amino acids.

This clone was recorded once. The rearrangement uses TRBV5-4 and TRBJ2-2; perhaps D is TRBD1 or TRBD2 (5 bases each). In germline, CDR1 is SGHNT, CDR2 YYREEE (reference sequence). The CDR3 sequence is 12 residues long. V was clipped by 5 bases and J by 6 bases, with 8 bases between them. The CDR3 nucleotides are TGTGCCAGCAGTTGGGACGCCGGGGAGCTGTTTTTT. It is translated as CASSWDAGELFF. Combining the CDR3 with reference TRBV5-4 and TRBJ2-2 gives the whole variable domain ETGVTQSPTHLIKTRGQQVTLRCSSQSGHNTVSWYQQALGQGPQFIFQYYREEENGRGNFPPRFSGLQFPNYSSELNVNALELDDSALYLCASSWDAGELFFGEGSRLTVL.

The chain links TRBV5-1 to TRBJ2-2; the D gene is possibly TRBD1 (5 bases). The CDR3 contains 16 residues. Germline V gene data show CDR1 as SGHRS and CDR2 as YFSETQ. The V and J ends lost 3 bases and 0 bases respectively, with 12 bases between them. The CDR3 DNA reads TGCGCCAGCAGCTCTGGGGCCTTAGCGAACACCGGGGAGCTGTTTTTT. Translation gives CASSSGALANTGELFF.

The chain combines TRBV2 with TRBJ2-2; 10 nucleotides match TRBD1. Trimming took 6 bases from V and 3 from J; bases not matched to a gene: 7. The CDR3 covers 16 residues. Germline V gives CDR1 SNHLY, CDR2 FYNNEI. Here the CDR3 reads CASSLGTGEDTGELFF. The CDR3 nucleotides are TGTGCCAGCAGCCTAGGGACAGGGGAAGACACCGGGGAGCTGTTTTTT.

A few counts support this clone. CDR3 nucleotide sequence: TGTGCCAGCAGTGTGAATCTTTGGGACAGGGGAAGCTATGGCTACACCTTC. Amino acid sequence: CASSVNLWDRGSYGYTF. The J gene is TRBJ1-2, the V gene TRBV6-1; TRBD1 matches at 10 bases. V was clipped by 4 bases and J by 4 bases; unmatched bases: 12. From germline, CDR1 is MNHNS and CDR2 SASEGT. There are 17 residues in the CDR3.

V gene TRBV30 combines with J gene TRBJ2-5, with no clear D. The germline V and J ends were trimmed by 0 bases and 5 bases, with 10 bases remaining between them. The germline V gene has CDR1 GTSNPN and CDR2 SVGIG (reference sequence). The CDR3 totals 13 residues. CDR3 nucleotides: TGTGCCTGGAGTGTACACCCTGGCGAGACCCAGTACTTC. As protein: CAWSVHPGETQYF. Full variable domain (rest looked up from reference TRBV30 and TRBJ2-5): SQTIHQWPATLVQPVGSPLSLECTVEGTSNPNLYWYRQAAGRGLQLLFYSVGIGQISSEVPQNLSASRPQDRQFILSSKKLLLSDSGFYLCAWSVHPGETQYFGPGTRLLVL.

CDR3: CASRVDRADGYTF. The CDR3 DNA reads TGTGCCAGCAGAGTGGACAGGGCTGATGGCTACACCTTC. J is TRBJ1-2 and V is TRBV2; 8 bases are a match to TRBD1. The CDR3 runs to 13 residues. Germline V gene sequence: CDR1 SNHLY, CDR2 FYNNEI. With V trimmed by 6 bases and J by 6 bases, 6 bases remained unmatched. Combining the CDR3 with reference TRBV2 and TRBJ1-2 gives the whole variable domain EPEVTQTPSHQVTQMGQEVILRCVPISNHLYFYWYRQILGQKVEFLVSFYNNEISEKSEIFDDQFSVERPDGSNFTLKIRSTKLEDSAMYFCASRVDRADGYTFGSGTRLTVV.